One T cell receptor beta chain is described in this entry. The antigen remains undetermined. An amount of approximately 3,600 ng of total RNA was used for each TCR library. No DNA is given; TCRdb re-called the 5' RACE reads and lists each CDR3 protein once. The sample spans around 150,000 distinct CDR3 sequences; the ten largest clones claim roughly 3%. The CDR3 is 12 residues long. CDR1 and CDR2 (germline): MDHEN, SYDVKM. These data originate in a study of monozygotic twins with inflammatory bowel disease. The study, taken as a whole, reports: Versus healthy twins, IBD patients showed fewer clonotypes shared with others, especially with disease activity. No repertoire similarity difference was seen between concordant and discordant twins; power was possibly limited.

The sample consisted of blood. The V gene is TRBV28, the J gene TRBJ1-4; TCRdb's D call, TRBD1, is unchecked because there is no DNA. The clonotype originates from a human donor with ulcerative colitis or Crohn's disease, or a healthy co-twin of an affected twin (not recorded which). The CDR3 reads CASTLSHEKLFF.